The 12 T cell receptor beta chains below all came from one sample that was sequenced in a study of blood T cell repertoires in COVID-19. Sequenced by immunoSEQ multiplex PCR; TCRdb stores in-frame clones only, minus some. The data show roughly 100,000 clones, with about 90% seen just once and 17% held by the top ten. Sequenced sample: peripheral blood. Receptors originate from a man aged 50 or older with acute or convalescent COVID-19.

The rearrangement joins TRBV27 to TRBJ1-1, with TRBD1 identical over 8 bases. V trimming: 8 bases; J trimming: 5 bases; junction bases outside the gene matches: 10. This CDR3 contains 14 residues. The germline V gene encodes CDR1 MNHEY and CDR2 SMNVEV (reference sequence). The CDR3 DNA reads TGTGCCAGCTCTACTACAGGGGGATGGACTGAAGCTTTCTTT. The encoded protein is CASSTTGGWTEAFF.

This clone has only one observation. The chain links TRBV19 to TRBJ1-1; D ambiguous. Germline CDR1 and CDR2: LNHDA and SQIVND (reference sequence). The V gene lost 2 bases and the J gene lost 8 bases, with 12 bases spanning the gap. This CDR3 is 13 amino acids long. CDR3 in amino acids: CASSISSLFEAFF. CDR3 nucleotide sequence: TGTGCCAGTAGTATATCGTCCCTATTCGAAGCTTTCTTT.

V is TRBV27 and J is TRBJ2-1, with TRBD2 matching over 7 bases. Germline values: CDR1 MNHEY, CDR2 SMNVEV (reference sequence). V was clipped by 6 bases and J by 0 bases; unmatched bases: 5. The CDR3 consists of 15 residues. The chain's CDR3 is CASRPRLASYNEQFF. CDR3 sequence (DNA): TGTGCCAGCAGGCCCCGACTAGCCTCCTACAATGAGCAGTTCTTC.

This rearrangement joins TRBV7-9 to TRBJ2-5, with D possibly matching TRBD2 (6 bases). The CDR3 extends over 13 amino acids. The germline V gene encodes CDR1 SEHNR and CDR2 FQNEAQ (reference sequence). The ends were cut back, 0 bases at V and 5 bases at J, with 7 bases in the middle. The CDR3 DNA sequence: TGTGCCAGCAGCTTAGCCGGAGGGGAGACCCAGTACTTC. Encoded protein: CASSLAGGETQYF.

This clone has just one count. The chain joins TRBV19 to TRBJ1-1; D remains unclear. The CDR3 is 13 amino acids. Germline lookup yields CDR1 LNHDA and CDR2 SQIVND (reference sequence). V lost 1 base, J lost 6 bases, and 9 bases lay in between. The CDR3 sequence is CASSIVTEAEAFF. In DNA form, the CDR3 reads TGTGCCAGTAGTATAGTCACCGAGGCTGAAGCTTTCTTT.

The rearrangement links TRBV19 to TRBJ1-1, with TRBD1 identical over 7 bases. This CDR3 is 16 amino acids long. The V gene end was trimmed by 3 bases and the J gene end by 3 bases; junction bases not matched to a gene: 10. Germline CDR1 LNHDA, CDR2 SQIVND (reference sequence). CDR3 nucleotide sequence: TGTGCCAGTAGTATCTGGGGGACAGTTGGAGACACTGAAGCTTTCTTT. This codes for CASSIWGTVGDTEAFF.

The chain has TRBV7-9 and TRBJ2-3, with TRBD2 matching over 9 bases. The CDR3 runs 15 residues. CDR1 and CDR2 from the germline V gene are SEHNR and FQNEAQ (reference sequence). Trimming removed 1 base from V and 1 base from J; junction bases left unmatched: 0. DNA for the CDR3: TGTGCCAGCAGCTTAGTAGCGGGGGGCACAGATACGCAGTATTTT. It yields the protein CASSLVAGGTDTQYF.

The V and J genes are TRBV6-5 and TRBJ2-7, with a tentative D call TRBD2 (6 bases). Deletions cut 0 bases from V and 0 bases from J, with 12 bases between. The V gene's germline CDR1 is MNHEY and CDR2 SVGAGI. The CDR3 consists of 16 residues. The CDR3 DNA reads TGTGCCAGCAGTTACTCGATTGGGGGGAGCTCCTACGAGCAGTACTTC. This codes for CASSYSIGGSSYEQYF.

V is TRBV5-5 and J is TRBJ1-5; maybe TRBD1 (5 bases). This CDR3 has 15 residues. V was cut by 0 bases and J by 6 bases, with 13 bases left in between. Germline CDR1 SGHKS, CDR2 YYEKEE (reference sequence). The CDR3 here is CASSLVAGGLQPQHF. The CDR3 bases are TGTGCCAGCAGCTTGGTAGCGGGGGGTCTTCAGCCCCAGCATTTT.

This clone was seen once. V usage is TRBV5-1 and J usage is TRBJ2-2; 8 bases align to TRBD2. Germline CDR1 is SGHRS and CDR2 is YFSETQ. Unmatched junction bases numbered 5, after V lost 5 bases and J lost 5 bases. The CDR3 consists of 14 residues. In DNA form, the CDR3 reads TGCGCCAGCAGGGCGGGGGGTTCGACCGGGGAGCTGTTTTTT. Translated: CASRAGGSTGELFF.

The V call is TRBV18, the J call TRBJ2-1; D uncertain. Germline V CDR1 and CDR2: KGHSH, LQKENI. The V gene lost 1 base and the J gene lost 8 bases, with 6 bases spanning the gap. The CDR3 sequence is 12 residues long. The CDR3 DNA reads as TGTGCCAGCTCACCACAACGGGATGAGCAGTTCTTC. It codes for CASSPQRDEQFF.

In its sample, this clone was seen once. This sequence joins TRBV6-2 or TRBV6-3 and TRBJ1-1; D remains ambiguous. The CDR3 loop spans 16 amino acids. Germline-derived CDR1 and CDR2 are MNHEY and SVGEGT. The V and J ends lost 0 bases and 5 bases respectively, with 16 bases between them. The CDR3 here is CASSYSITVGRTEAFF. In DNA, the CDR3 is TGTGCCAGCAGTTACTCGATCACGGTGGGGAGGACTGAAGCTTTCTTT.